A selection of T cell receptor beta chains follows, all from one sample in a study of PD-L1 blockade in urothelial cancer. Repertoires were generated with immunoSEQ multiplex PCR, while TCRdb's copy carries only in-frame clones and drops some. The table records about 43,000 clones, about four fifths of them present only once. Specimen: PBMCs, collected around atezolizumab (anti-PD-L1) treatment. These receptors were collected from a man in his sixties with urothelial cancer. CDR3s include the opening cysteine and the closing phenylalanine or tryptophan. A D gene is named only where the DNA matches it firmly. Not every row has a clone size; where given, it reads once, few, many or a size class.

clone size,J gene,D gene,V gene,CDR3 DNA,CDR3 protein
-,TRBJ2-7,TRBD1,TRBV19,TGTGCCAGTAGTATAACAGGGGGCGTCAACGAGCAGTACTTC,CASSITGGVNEQYF
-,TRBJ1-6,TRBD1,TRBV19,TGTGCCAGTAGTAGCCGAGACAGGGATTCACCCCTCCACTTT,CASSSRDRDSPLHF
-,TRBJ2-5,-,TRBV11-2,TGTGCCAGCAGCTTAGCAGGCTACCAAGAGACCCAGTACTTC,CASSLAGYQETQYF
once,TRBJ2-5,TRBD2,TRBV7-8,TGTGCCAGCAGCTTAGGGCCTAGCGGGGGGCTAAAAGAGACCCAGTACTTC,CASSLGPSGGLKETQYF
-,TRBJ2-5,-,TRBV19,TGTGCCAGTAGCATTATCGGGGAGGAGACCCAGTACTTC,CASSIIGEETQYF
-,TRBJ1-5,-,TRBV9,TGTGCCAGCAGCGCCCGGGGGAGCAATCAGCCCCAGCATTTT,CASSARGSNQPQHF
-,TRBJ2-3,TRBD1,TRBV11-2,TGTGCCAGCAGCTCGGGACAGGCGGCAGATACGCAGTATTTT,CASSSGQAADTQYF
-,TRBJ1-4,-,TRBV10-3,TGTGCCATCAGCGAGCCTAGGAATGAAAAACTGTTTTTT,CAISEPRNEKLFF
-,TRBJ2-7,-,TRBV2,TGTGCCAGCAGGCCTAACGACAGGTCCTCCTACGAGCAGTACTTC,CASRPNDRSSYEQYF
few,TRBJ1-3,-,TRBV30,TGTGCCTGGAGTGACACCAGGGACACCATATATTTT,CAWSDTRDTIYF
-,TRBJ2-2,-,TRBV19,TGTGCCAGTATCCAGGGTTTCACCGGGGAGCTGTTTTTT,CASIQGFTGELFF
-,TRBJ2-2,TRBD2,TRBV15,TGTGCCACCAGCAAAATGGGGACTAGCGGGGTTACCGGGGAGCTGTTTTTT,CATSKMGTSGVTGELFF
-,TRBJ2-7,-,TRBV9,TGTGCCAGCAGCCCCCGCGAGGGCTACGAGCAGTACTTC,CASSPREGYEQYF
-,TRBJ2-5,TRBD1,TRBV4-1,TGCGCCAGCAGCTACCAGGGGGCGCAGAGTGTGGAGACCCAGTACTTC,CASSYQGAQSVETQYF
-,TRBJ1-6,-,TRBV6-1,TGTGCCAGCAGTGAAGACAGGACTAATTCACCCCTCCACTTT,CASSEDRTNSPLHF
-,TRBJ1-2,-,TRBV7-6,TGTGCCAGCAGCTCACAGGGACCTACTGGCTACACCTTC,CASSSQGPTGYTF
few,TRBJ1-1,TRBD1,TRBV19,TGTGCCAGTAGTATAGACCTGACAGGGGTCGGTGAAGCTTTCTTT,CASSIDLTGVGEAFF
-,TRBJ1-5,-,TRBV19,TGTGCCAGTAGACGGGACAATTCCAATCAGCCCCAGCATTTT,CASRRDNSNQPQHF
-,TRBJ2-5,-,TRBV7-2,TGTGCCAGCAGCTTCGTTACAACAGAGACCCAGTACTTC,CASSFVTTETQYF
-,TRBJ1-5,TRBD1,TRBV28,TGTGCCAGCAGCTCTCGGGCAGGGGGTGGCAATCAGCCCCAGCATTTT,CASSSRAGGGNQPQHF
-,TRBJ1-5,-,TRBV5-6,TGTGCCAGCAGCTTACTTCAGGGAGGCGGTCAGCCCCAGCATTTT,CASSLLQGGGQPQHF
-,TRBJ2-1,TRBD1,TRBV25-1,TGTGCCAGCCGTCAAACGGGACAGCCCAGGAATGAGCAGTTCTTC,CASRQTGQPRNEQFF
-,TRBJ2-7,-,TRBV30,TGTGCCGGCCAAAGGGGGGGAGCGGGCGAGCAGTACTTC,CAGQRGGAGEQYF
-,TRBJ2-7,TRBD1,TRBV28,TGTGCCAGCAGTTTAAGTAGGGGACAGGGAGTCTACGAGCAGTACTTC,CASSLSRGQGVYEQYF
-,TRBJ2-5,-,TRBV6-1,TGTGCCAGCAGTGCACAAGAGACCCAGTACTTC,CASSAQETQYF
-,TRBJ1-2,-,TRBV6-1,TGTGCCAGCAGCGAGGGGGACCGATTCTATGGCTACACCTTC,CASSEGDRFYGYTF
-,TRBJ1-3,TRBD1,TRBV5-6,TGTGCCAGCAGCTTGGATACAGGGGTTGGAAACACCATATATTTT,CASSLDTGVGNTIYF
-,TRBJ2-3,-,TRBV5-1,TGCGCCAGCACCGAGGGCTTCAGCACAGATACGCAGTATTTT,CASTEGFSTDTQYF